This TCR beta chain was observed in a study of cytomegalovirus exposure and HLA in healthy donors (dated by TCRdb to 2016 to 2017). About the full investigation: According to an earlier analysis of 450 to 650 of the donors, some 180 million T cells yielded 120 million or so unique TCR beta sequences and 250 to 350 Gb of sequence data. Genome-wide SNP genotypes for about three fifths of the roughly 670 donors were used in a later genetic analysis, which treated that subset as a discovery cohort. Four or five DR-DQ haplotypes were treated as single units for association and clustering because of strong linkage in the cohort. The later analysis used no new phenotypic data to find candidate immune exposures, relying instead on TCR beta sequences and their occurrence across donors. The T cell repertoires of some 700 subjects were profiled by immunosequencing and related to cytomegalovirus serostatus. An early release covering just under 650 HLA-typed donors comprised approximately 290 gigabases of sequencing data and tens of millions of unique TCR sequences. HLA typing included class I and class II loci at four-digit resolution. Of the roughly 400 genotyped donors, 65% to 90% were placed in the genetic ancestry cluster associated with self-reported Caucasian donors. Across around 400 genotyped donors of the cohort, an average of 235,054 unique TCR beta nucleotide sequences per donor were sequenced, and roughly 17% of those sequences were non-productive. Donor age, sex, ethnicity and CMV serostatus were compiled alongside the repertoire data. In a later analysis, previously published TCR beta repertoires from about 640 donors were re-analyzed and high-resolution HLA genotyping was added so that TCR occurrence patterns could be studied. The number of typed donors differed by locus: about 620-640 for A, B, C, DRB1 and DQB1; 500 to 550 for DQA1; 606 for DPA1; and 400 to 480 for DPB1. To predict cytomegalovirus infection status, the study combined high-throughput TCR immunosequencing, statistical association of individual TCRs with disease status, and machine learning. Every discovery cohort repertoire had been produced on one sequencing platform. The study aimed to test whether signatures of past pathogen exposure could be identified by cataloging public T cell receptors. Besides the first cohort of roughly 640 subjects, a separate validation cohort made up of 120 different subjects was used. To decide whether each TCR beta V gene segment behaved as functional or pseudogenic, an earlier analysis of some 600 of the donors relied on high-throughput TCR beta sequencing. Study-wide findings and limitations: A cluster of highly shared sequence variants was judged likely to be a technical artifact of the sequencing pipeline. Only TCR beta chains were sequenced in this cohort, and the absence of alpha or paired-chain data limited detectable features. Roughly uniform sequencing depth across donors was assumed in presence/absence analyses, although this assumption may not hold. In an earlier analysis of under 600 of the donors, most TCR beta V segments were observed in productive rearrangements about 87% or about 30% of the time, broadly matching IMGT annotations. V-gene and J-gene trimming of TCR beta chains was associated with a missense DCLRE1C variant in a later genetic analysis, and the association was replicated in an independent cohort. Compared with the roughly 670-donor mean, donors in an Asian-associated ancestry cluster had fewer N-insertions in productive TCRs, according to a later genetic analysis. The authors suggested that the approach could potentially be generalized to other disease states and immunological phenotypes. The study listed 150 to 200 TCR beta chains as associated with cytomegalovirus. Strong co-occurrence of HLA alleles, especially DR and DQ, made assigning TCR associations to individual alleles difficult. A later analysis found that most CMV-associated TCR beta chains appeared HLA-restricted, with HLA associations seemingly driven largely by CMV exposure. At a false discovery rate of 0.05, a later analysis linked roughly 17,000 TCR beta sequences to specific HLA alleles. Compared with equally common non-associated chains, HLA-associated TCR beta chains in a later analysis were more clonally expanded and had lower generation probabilities. According to a later analysis, TCR association rates differed among HLA loci, with DRB1 alleles showing the most associated TCRs and HLA-C alleles showing the fewest. Across donors, most TCR sequences were observed very rarely, whereas some public TCRs were present in many individuals. Several of the top co-occurrence clusters appeared to be linked to parvovirus B19, influenza, CMV and Epstein-Barr virus, according to a later analysis. The classifier was reported to diagnose cytomegalovirus status with high specificity and sensitivity in both the original and validation cohorts. Because some donors lacked HLA typing at each locus, the association tests relied only on the typed subset. Linkage disequilibrium might explain the correlated functional status among segregating V segments, but an unknown experimental factor could not be excluded. Because counts were too low, roughly 16 rarely observed V segments, including chromosome 9 orphons, were excluded from the earlier analysis of 587 of the donors. CMV serostatus was the only immune exposure information available for the cohort. A further reported finding was that TCR beta sequences accurately predicted the HLA-A and HLA-B alleles for most subjects in the first cohort. In vitro tests confirmed that a few of the cytomegalovirus-associated TCR beta chains recognize cytomegalovirus antigens.

The cohort consisted of hundreds of healthy bone marrow donors. Cohort members were all nominally healthy when sampled, although unrecorded immune exposures were likely present. The donor was CMV seronegative and belonged to the group of 350 or so seronegative cohort members. A peripheral blood sample was provided by each donor, and peripheral blood mononuclear cells were used for TCR beta sequencing. Genomic DNA was extracted from the blood cell samples with the Qiagen DNeasy Blood Extraction Kit. The library was obtained by the immunoSEQ multiplex PCR assay. For the multiplex PCR, a mixture combining 60 forward primers for TCR Vbeta segments and 13 reverse primers for TCR Jbeta segments was used. The CDR3 region of rearranged TCR beta genes was amplified from genomic DNA with a multiplex PCR assay. Amplified TCR beta libraries were sequenced as 87-base-pair reads on the Illumina HiSeq System. The paper's processing steps were these. A later analysis counted 65 million to 90 million unique TCR beta chains across the 550 to 750 repertoires, and 10 million to 11 million of these chains were shared by at least two donors. A nearest-neighbor algorithm error-corrected the raw reads and collapsed the reads into unique sequences, merging closely related sequences to remove PCR and sequencing errors. CDR3 sequences were aligned to IMGT reference sequences to assign V, D and J gene segments. Each retained sequence needed at least a six-nucleotide match to both a V gene segment and a J gene segment. A rearrangement was called productive if the CDR3 had no stop codons and remained in frame with V and J, and every other rearrangement was called non-productive. CDR3 was defined according to IMGT convention as the region running from the second conserved V-encoded cysteine to the conserved J-encoded phenylalanine. In an earlier analysis of approximately 500 of the donors, sequences lacking an unambiguous match to a single V gene segment were excluded. An earlier analysis of about 600 of the donors called V segments functional above 56.7% productive rearrangements and segregating when the between-donor standard deviation exceeded 5%. A statistical classification framework was built to diagnose cytomegalovirus status from the catalog of TCR beta chain sequences. In a later analysis, V and J genes were assigned by comparing TCR nucleotide sequences against IMGT/GENE-DB human TR gene sequences. A later analysis assigned CDR3 sequences and most-parsimonious VDJ recombination scenarios with the TCRdist pipeline. In a later analysis, each TCR beta chain was defined by its CDR3 amino acid sequence together with its V-gene family, and reads lacking a unique V-gene family were excluded. In a later analysis, approximately 590 highly shared, low-generation-probability nucleotide sequences were removed to address suspected cross-contamination and a sequencing artifact. A later analysis calculated a clonal expansion index for each public chain from normalized within-repertoire ranks of inferred template counts. In a later analysis, generation probabilities were computed using a VDJ recombination model fitted to out-of-frame rearrangements, and the results were checked against IGoR. In a later analysis, TCR-TCR, TCR-HLA and TCR-CMV co-occurrence was scored with hypergeometric tests, and a repertoire-size bias correction was applied to TCR pairs. False discovery rates were estimated in a later analysis by permuting HLA or CMV assignments 20 times. In a later analysis, co-occurring TCRs were grouped using DBSCAN, with TCRdist sequence similarity added in when clustering inside HLA-allele-positive subsets. Co-occurrence clustering excluded repertoires with fewer than 30,000 or more than 120,000 public chains, plus five with anomalous nucleotide sharing. Here the immuneACCESS table is served through TCRdb, limited to in-frame sequences with V and J called. Missing clones are a known gap in these copies; in checked studies unresolved V genes cover under half, and the rest lacks a known reason. V and J calls and clone size are given by that table; D and trimming were obtained from the DNA. The sample table records some 75,000 clones. Together, the top ten hold under 6.5% of the sample.

About this clone itself: Its antigen specificity is not known.

This clonotype was obtained from a man aged 35 to 55 in good health and CMV-seronegative. Sequencing was done on a sample of PBMCs.

The CDR3: CASSLVPLAESPLHF. The DNA sequence is given as TGCGCCAGCAGCTTGGTCCCCTTAGCCGAGTCACCCCTCCACTTT. The rearrangement combines TRBV5-1 with TRBJ1-6; no D segment can be confidently identified. From the germline V gene, CDR1 is SGHRS and CDR2 is YFSETQ. The junction carries 14 bases between V and J, which are trimmed by 0 bases and 10 bases respectively. The CDR3 contains 15 residues, cysteine and phenylalanine counted. Only the CDR3 region is kept as DNA, spanning 45 bases read in frame from base 1.